What follows are 17 T cell receptor beta chains derived from one specimen sequenced in a study of blood T cell repertoires in COVID-19 (dated by TCRdb to about 2020). Libraries came from the immunoSEQ multiplex PCR assay. The source is immuneACCESS, and TCRdb retained only in-frame sequences with V and J called. Part of the clones is not carried over; for the studies checked, unresolved V genes explain less than half of this, and the remainder is unexplained. Across this sample there are 90,000 to 120,000 clones, with roughly 89% seen only once. The ten largest make up 5.1% of the sample. The specimen sequenced was peripheral blood. All receptors come from a human donor in a cohort sampled during active COVID-19.

As concerns this clone: This sample includes further DNA sequences coding for the same CDR3. This chain uses TRBV6-5 with TRBJ2-5; D is possibly TRBD2 (6 bases). Trimming left V 5 bases short and J 1 base short, with 8 bases between. The germline CDR1 and CDR2 sequences are MNHEY and SVGAGI. This CDR3 spans 13 amino acids. The CDR3 loop is CASSPGLQETQYF. The CDR3 region has the DNA TGTGCCAGCAGTCCGGGACTCCAAGAGACCCAGTACTTC.

This chain links TRBV18 with TRBJ2-3, with a possible D match to TRBD1 (6 bases). The CDR3 is 16 amino acids. Germline CDR1 and CDR2: KGHSH and LQKENI. The V and J ends lost 3 bases and 4 bases respectively, with 17 bases between them. CDR3 sequence: CASSPLLQGKADTQYF. The CDR3 DNA reads TGTGCCAGCTCACCCCTTCTCCAGGGGAAAGCAGATACGCAGTATTTT.

The J gene is TRBJ1-3, the V gene TRBV19; 7 bases fit TRBD1. The trim removed 3 bases at V and 4 bases at J, leaving 6 bases unmatched. The CDR3 consists of 15 residues. Germline V CDR1 and CDR2: LNHDA, SQIVND (reference sequence). The CDR3 region is CASSIGRQGGNTIYF. DNA for the CDR3: TGTGCCAGTAGTATCGGCCGACAGGGCGGAAACACCATATATTTT.

The V gene is TRBV19, the J gene TRBJ2-1; D possibly corresponds to TRBD2 (6 bases). This CDR3 comprises 14 residues. CDR1 is LNHDA, CDR2 SQIVND, per germline (reference sequence). V lost 3 bases and J 4 bases, leaving 10 bases between the germline ends. The CDR3 reads CASSMEGIYNEQFF. For the CDR3, the DNA is TGTGCCAGTAGTATGGAGGGGATTTACAATGAGCAGTTCTTC. The variable domain in full, completed from reference TRBV19 and TRBJ2-1, reads DGGITQSPKYLFRKEGQNVTLSCEQNLNHDAMYWYRQDPGQGLRLIYYSQIVNDFQKGDIAEGYSVSREKKESFPLTVTSAQKNPTAFYLCASSMEGIYNEQFFGPGTRLTVL.

The CDR3 region is CASKHGLGMEKLFF. CDR3 DNA sequence: TGTGCCAGCAAACATGGACTTGGGATGGAAAAACTGTTTTTT. The V call is TRBV28, the J call TRBJ1-4; no reliable D call. V was clipped by 7 bases and J by 8 bases, with 17 bases between them. CDR1 MDHEN and CDR2 SYDVKM come from the germline V gene. This CDR3 has 14 amino acids.

This clone was seen once. The chain has TRBV5-1 and TRBJ2-7; TRBD2 matches at 8 bases. The germline V gene encodes CDR1 SGHRS and CDR2 YFSETQ. CDR3 size: 17 residues. Losses at the gene ends were 0 bases for V and 7 bases for J; bases not matched to a gene: 15. CDR3 sequence (DNA): TGCGCCAGCAGCTTGGAGCGCGGCGGGGCCGGGAGGGGTGAGCAGTACTTC. Residues: CASSLERGGAGRGEQYF.

The J gene is TRBJ1-2, the V gene TRBV28; tentative D call: TRBD1 (6 bases). Trimming shortened V by 8 bases and J by 7 bases, and 11 bases separated the two germline ends. Looked up from germline, CDR1 is MDHEN and CDR2 is SYDVKM. CDR3 length equals 11 residues. CDR3: CASGQGSGYTF. CDR3 coding DNA: TGTGCCAGCGGGCAGGGGTCTGGCTACACCTTC.

The chain combines TRBV7-2 with TRBJ2-5; TRBD2 aligns across 8 bases. Germline CDR1 is SGHTA and CDR2 is FQGNSA. V trimming: 1 base; J trimming: 4 bases; junction bases outside the gene matches: 5. The CDR3 length is 15 residues. CDR3 region: CASSLGSGGGETQYF. CDR3 nucleotide sequence: TGTGCCAGCAGCTTAGGCAGCGGGGGCGGAGAGACCCAGTACTTC.

The rearrangement joins TRBV7-9 to TRBJ1-3, with D possibly matching TRBD1 (5 bases). Trimming pared 4 bases from V and 4 bases from J, leaving 8 bases between. This CDR3 comprises 13 residues. Germline V lookup: CDR1 SEHNR, CDR2 FQNEAQ (reference sequence). The DNA for the CDR3 is TGTGCCAGCAGCTCCCGACAGGGAAACACCATATATTTT. As protein: CASSSRQGNTIYF.

This chain connects TRBV9 to TRBJ2-7; no clear D. Germline CDR1 and CDR2: SGDLS and YYNGEE. The CDR3 length is 14 residues. Trimming took 2 bases from V and 2 from J, leaving 11 bases between them. The CDR3 sequence: CASSVGQVPYEQYF. CDR3 nucleotides: TGTGCCAGCAGCGTGGGTCAGGTCCCCTACGAGCAGTACTTC.

V gene TRBV5-1 combines with J gene TRBJ2-3; a possible D gene is TRBD2 (6 bases). V was trimmed by 2 bases and J by 2 bases, leaving 9 bases between them. CDR3 length: 14 amino acids. CDR1 is SGHRS, CDR2 YFSETQ, per germline. The CDR3 region is CASSFSGNTDTQYF. CDR3 sequence (DNA): TGCGCCAGCAGCTTTAGCGGAAACACAGATACGCAGTATTTT.

A few counts support this clone. The V and J genes are TRBV9 and TRBJ2-7; a possible D gene is TRBD2 (5 bases). Trimming left V 4 bases short and J 5 bases short, with 25 bases between. CDR3 length equals 17 residues. CDR1 is SGDLS and CDR2 is YYNGEE in the germline V gene. CDR3 sequence reads: CASSPSPLARGNHEQYF. The CDR3 DNA reads TGTGCCAGCAGCCCGAGCCCGCTAGCCCGGGGTAACCACGAGCAGTACTTC.

About this clone: Additional DNA sequences in this sample encode the identical CDR3. This chain links TRBV5-1 with TRBJ1-2; 8 bases fit TRBD1. The CDR3 contains 14 residues. Germline loops: CDR1 SGHRS, CDR2 YFSETQ. V gave up 0 bases and J gave up 8 bases; unmatched junction bases: 6. CDR3 protein: CASSLARGPGGYTF. CDR3 sequence (DNA): TGCGCCAGCAGCTTGGCCAGGGGGCCGGGGGGCTACACCTTC.

The chain has TRBV10-3 and TRBJ2-1; tentatively, D is TRBD1 (5 bases). V was clipped by 3 bases and J by 5 bases, with 11 bases between them. Germline-derived CDR1 and CDR2 are ENHRY and SYGVKD. The CDR3 is 14 residues long. CDR3 nucleotides: TGTGCCATCAGTGAAGGGGTTATGAACAATGAGCAGTTCTTC. It encodes CAISEGVMNNEQFF.

This chain uses TRBV11-2 with TRBJ1-3; weak D call: TRBD1 (6 bases). In germline, CDR1 is SGHAT, CDR2 FQNNGV. The CDR3 has 16 amino acids. The V end lost 3 bases, the J end lost 0 bases, and 12 bases lay between the germline ends. The CDR3 sequence: CASSFWTAVSGNTIYF. CDR3 DNA: TGTGCCAGCAGCTTCTGGACAGCCGTCTCTGGAAACACCATATATTTT.

The CDR3 sequence is CASSPGDRGGYTF. The CDR3 DNA sequence: TGTGCCAGCAGCCCCGGCGACAGGGGTGGCTACACCTTC. V is TRBV28 and J is TRBJ1-2; TRBD1 aligns across 8 bases. The CDR3 runs to 13 residues. Germline lookup yields CDR1 MDHEN and CDR2 SYDVKM. With V trimmed by 6 bases and J by 7 bases, 7 bases remained unmatched.

The chain is built from TRBV18 and TRBJ1-5, with a possible D match to TRBD1 (5 bases). The germline V gene encodes CDR1 KGHSH and CDR2 LQKENI. V lost 2 bases, J lost 3 bases, and 14 bases lay in between. CDR3 length equals 16 residues. Here the CDR3 DNA reads TGTGCCAGCTCACCAAACCAGGGAGGGAACAATCAGCCCCAGCATTTT. This sequence encodes CASSPNQGGNNQPQHF. Using reference TRBV18 and TRBJ1-5 for the parts outside the CDR3, the full variable domain is NAGVMQNPRHLVRRRGQEARLRCSPMKGHSHVYWYRQLPEEGLKFMVYLQKENIIDESGMPKERFSAEFPKEGPSILRIQQVVRGDSAAYFCASSPNQGGNNQPQHFGDGTRLSIL.